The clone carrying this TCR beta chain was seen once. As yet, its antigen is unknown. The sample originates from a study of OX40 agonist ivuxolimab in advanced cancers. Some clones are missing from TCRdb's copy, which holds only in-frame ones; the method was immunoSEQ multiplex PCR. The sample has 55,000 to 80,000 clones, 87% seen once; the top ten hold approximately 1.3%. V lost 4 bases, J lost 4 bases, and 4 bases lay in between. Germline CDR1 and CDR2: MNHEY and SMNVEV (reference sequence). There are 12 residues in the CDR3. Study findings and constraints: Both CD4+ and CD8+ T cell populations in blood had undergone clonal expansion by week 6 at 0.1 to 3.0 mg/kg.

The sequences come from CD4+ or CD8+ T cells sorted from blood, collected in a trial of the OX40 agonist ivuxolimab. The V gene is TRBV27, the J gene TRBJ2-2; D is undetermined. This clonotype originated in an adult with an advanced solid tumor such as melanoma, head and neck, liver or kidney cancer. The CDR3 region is CASSSLTGELFF. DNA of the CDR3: TGTGCCAGCAGTTCCCTCACCGGGGAGCTGTTTTTT.